A selection of T cell receptor beta chains follows, all from one sample in a study of cytomegalovirus exposure and HLA in healthy donors. Using immunoSEQ multiplex PCR, the repertoire was profiled, and TCRdb retains in-frame clones only, with some absent. The sample lists some 160,000 clones, around 78% occurring once. The sample was PBMCs. All receptors come from a woman in her thirties or forties in good health and CMV-seronegative. CDR3s include the opening cysteine and the closing phenylalanine or tryptophan. The order of the fields is V gene, D gene, clone size, J gene, CDR3 protein, CDR3 DNA. The D gene is left open where the match is weak. Clone sizes are given selectively: once, few, many, or a class where the clone is expanded.

TRBV28	NA	once	TRBJ1-1	CASSLRREAFF	TGTGCCAGCAGTTTACGGAGGGAAGCTTTCTTT
TRBV10-3	NA	NA	TRBJ1-4	CASSASHGATNEKLFF	TGTGCCAGCAGTGCCTCTCATGGAGCAACTAATGAAAAACTGTTTTTT
TRBV19	TRBD1	NA	TRBJ1-4	CASSPGDSYNEKLFF	TGTGCCAGTAGTCCAGGGGACAGCTATAATGAAAAACTGTTTTTT
TRBV7-6	TRBD2	few	TRBJ2-1	CASSLVAGDSYNEQFF	TGTGCCAGCAGCTTAGTAGCGGGGGATTCCTACAATGAGCAGTTCTTC
TRBV6-1	TRBD2	NA	TRBJ2-2	CASSEGGDTNTGELFF	TGTGCCAGCAGTGAGGGGGGGGATACGAACACCGGGGAGCTGTTTTTT
TRBV7-9	NA	few	TRBJ2-3	CASSLGLFTDTQYF	TGTGCCAGCAGCTTGGGACTGTTCACAGATACGCAGTATTTT
TRBV18	NA	NA	TRBJ1-2	CASSLKGTQLYGYTF	TGTGCCAGCTCACTTAAAGGGACACAACTCTATGGCTACACCTTC
TRBV15	TRBD1	once	TRBJ2-7	CATSRTGTDYEQYF	TGTGCCACCAGCAGGACAGGGACAGACTACGAGCAGTACTTC
TRBV5-1	NA	once	TRBJ2-3	CASSPGQRLTDTQYF	TGCGCCAGCAGCCCTGGCCAGCGGCTCACAGATACGCAGTATTTT
TRBV5-1	TRBD1	once	TRBJ1-4	CASSPRQGENEKLFF	TGCGCCAGCAGCCCCCGACAGGGGGAGAATGAAAAACTGTTTTTT
TRBV6-6	NA	few	TRBJ1-2	CASSYSIGGAVGYTF	TGTGCCAGCAGTTACTCGATAGGGGGGGCGGTTGGCTACACCTTC
TRBV5-1	TRBD1	NA	TRBJ2-2	CASSLGGANTGELFF	TGCGCCAGCAGCTTAGGGGGCGCGAACACCGGGGAGCTGTTTTTT
TRBV11-2	TRBD1	NA	TRBJ1-6	CASSLVSGGNSPLHF	TGTGCCAGCAGCTTGGTCTCAGGGGGAAATTCACCCCTCCACTTT
TRBV7-9	TRBD1	NA	TRBJ2-5	CASSLALVRDRGLETQYF	TGTGCCAGCAGCTTGGCGTTAGTGAGGGACAGGGGATTGGAGACCCAGTACTTC
TRBV10-3	TRBD1	NA	TRBJ1-6	CAISFDRGPDSPLHF	TGTGCCATCAGTTTCGACAGGGGCCCGGATTCACCCCTCCACTTT
TRBV5-6	NA	NA	TRBJ1-3	CASSLDSSGNTIYF	TGTGCCAGCAGCCTGGACAGTTCTGGAAACACCATATATTTT
TRBV15	TRBD1	NA	TRBJ2-3	CATSSPGTGASTDTQYF	TGTGCCACCAGCTCTCCCGGGACAGGGGCTAGCACAGATACGCAGTATTTT
TRBV29-1	NA	NA	TRBJ1-4	CSVKDLLGGKLFF	TGCAGCGTTAAAGACCTTTTGGGAGGCAAACTGTTTTTT